This TCR beta chain was identified during a study of regulatory T cells in long-lasting Graves disease. Time point defined: newly diagnosed GD, antithyroid drugs for less than 3 months. TCR sequences were obtained from RNA taken from PBMCs. According to the study, TCR beta libraries were built with iRepertoire HTBI primers and CDR3-region Arm-PCR. TCRdb passed the multiplex PCR reads through MiXCR, listing each CDR3 protein once. This table has 500,000 or so distinct CDR3 sequences, approximately 16% appearing once. This same sample was also taken into another study, of T cells in Graves' hyperthyroidism and ophthalmopathy.

This receptor was taken from a woman aged 35-65 years with Graves disease. The specimen comprised peripheral blood mononuclear cells (PBMCs), sampled at new diagnosis, from a patient treated with antithyroid drugs.

The CDR3 bases are TGTGCCAGCAGCTCAGGACAGGGAGCTGAAGCTTTCTTT. Amino acids: CASSSGQGAEAFF. The chain has TRBV9 and TRBJ1-1, with 8 positions matching TRBD1. The CDR3 is 13 residues long. Germline V gene data show CDR1 as SGDLS and CDR2 as YYNGEE. V shed 4 bases and J 6 bases; nucleotides not matched to a gene: 5.